A selection of T cell receptor beta chains follows, all from one sample in a study of T cell responses to AZD1222 COVID-19 vaccine. Sequencing was performed with immunoSEQ multiplex PCR; in TCRdb, only in-frame clones are kept and a portion is missing. The table lists 140,000 to 150,000 clones, roughly 93% of them singletons. The sequencing here drew on peripheral blood, taken 28 days after the second AZD1222 dose. The receptors here all came from an adult who received the AZD1222 COVID-19 vaccine. The conserved cysteine and the conserved F or W are not part of the CDR3 here.

v_gene	CDR3aa
TRBV30	AWSRYDGYT
TRBV5-4	ASRFGASNTGELF
TRBV18	ASPARGTGELF
TRBV2	ASSEGTEVKWYGYT
TRBV7-9	ASSLVTVQNEKLF
TRBV19	ASHFLAGVSGNTIY
TRBV4-1	ASSQDGGPGEQF
TRBV6-1	ASSDRGYGYT
TRBV18	ASSPRTEANEKLF
TRBV5-6	ASSVGGRVETQY
TRBV4-1	ASSQGNGLYGYT
TRBV6-5	AARWGGSQVEQY
TRBV3-1/TRBV3-2	ASRASGSTGELF
TRBV19	ASSLLAGTQETQY
TRBV5-6	ASSFKDSEAF
TRBV7-9	ASSGGLNTEAF
TRBV2	ASSEASGGYNEQF
TRBV5-1	ASSLANAEQY
TRBV7-2	ASSFQGSSGNTIY
TRBV19	ASSKNTGSNEKLF
TRBV7-9	ASSVSRVQGYT
TRBV18	ASSLRQFSSYNEQF
TRBV9	ASSVGSTRPFGEKLF
TRBV2	ASSEAGVYGYT
TRBV6-2/TRBV6-3	ASSSSLWSAYGYT
TRBV11-2	ASSLSRGDREQY
TRBV27	ASSYGTGIANTEAF
TRBV29-1	SVQTQTGGYT
TRBV5-1	ASSKGTEQVNTEAF
TRBV4-1	ASSPLTSNNEQF
TRBV11-2	ASSVPPGTGATEAF
TRBV12-3/TRBV12-4	ASSLTAPQPQH
TRBV3-1/TRBV3-2	ASSWARRTSGNTIY
TRBV28	ASRASGSREQY
TRBV30	AWSVSSGNTIY
TRBV7-2	ASRPTSGSSYEQY
TRBV7-9	ASSSGKISGRGTDTQY
TRBV30	AWSWGVGQPQH
TRBV3-1/TRBV3-2	ASSQLAGGRDTQY
TRBV30	AWSPGRAKAETQY
TRBV2	ASRYTGLYGYT
TRBV3-1/TRBV3-2	ASSQGYATNEKLF
TRBV2	ASSEGRPYGYT
TRBV7-8	ASSFDRSSGNTIY
TRBV6-6	ASSFPGLSNEQF
TRBV12-3/TRBV12-4	ASTYSGNEQF
TRBV4-1	ASSQPLTGSGEKLF
TRBV24-1	ATSDRTNTGELF
TRBV7-8	ASSLVIGADYEQY